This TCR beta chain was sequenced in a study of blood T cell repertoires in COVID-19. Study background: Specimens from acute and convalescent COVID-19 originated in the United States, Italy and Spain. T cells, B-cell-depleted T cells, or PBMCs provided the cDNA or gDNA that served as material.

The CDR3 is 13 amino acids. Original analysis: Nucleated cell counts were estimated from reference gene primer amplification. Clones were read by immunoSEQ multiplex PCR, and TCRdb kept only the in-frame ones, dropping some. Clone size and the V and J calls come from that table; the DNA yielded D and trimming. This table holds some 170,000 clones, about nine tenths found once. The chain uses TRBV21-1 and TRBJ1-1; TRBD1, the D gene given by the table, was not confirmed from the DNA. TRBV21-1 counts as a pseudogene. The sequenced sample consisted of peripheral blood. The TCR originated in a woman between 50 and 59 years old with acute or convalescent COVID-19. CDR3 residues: CASIRDRDTEAFF. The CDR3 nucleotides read TGTGCCAGCATCCGGGACAGGGACACTGAAGCTTTCTTT.